This T cell receptor (beta chain) was sequenced for a study of monozygotic twins with inflammatory bowel disease. This CDR3 comprises 15 residues. Per germline, CDR1 SGHTS and CDR2 YDEGEE. TCRdb reprocessed the 5' RACE reads and keeps a single row for each CDR3 protein, giving no DNA. This sample carries some 440,000 distinct CDR3 sequences, with 2% to 2.5% going to the ten biggest clones. Sequenced input: blood. The rearrangement joins TRBV5-8 to TRBJ2-7; TCRdb designates TRBD1, a call that cannot be tested without DNA. This clonotype was sampled from a human donor with ulcerative colitis or Crohn's disease, or a healthy co-twin of an affected twin (not recorded which). The CDR3 is CASSLVGTGHYEQYF.